This TCR beta chain was sequenced for a study of T cells after yellow fever vaccination. Study as a whole: Preparation of fractions with low cell numbers was performed using SMART-Seq v4 Ultra Low Input.

Broader study findings: Booster samples showed a return of most primary-vaccination clones (about 97% CD4, approximately 88% CD8). FACS-sorted repertoires could harbor abundant contaminating bulk-population clonotypes.

TCRdb re-called the 5' RACE reads with MiXCR, one entry per CDR3 protein. Among over 130,000 distinct CDR3 sequences listed, roughly 8.2% were seen once. This clonotype was detected many times. The antigen is unknown. Germline CDR1 is MNHEY and CDR2 is SVGEGT. V lost 3 bases, J lost 1 base, and 6 bases lay in between. The CDR3 runs 13 residues. The rearrangement joins TRBV6-2 or TRBV6-3 to TRBJ1-1; D is uncertain. The clonotype originates from a young man who received the YFV17D yellow fever vaccine. Sample: CD4+ T cells sorted from PBMCs, taken 5 days after the yellow fever booster vaccination. The CDR3: CASSYTRNTEAFF. CDR3 bases: TGTGCCAGCAGTTATACTAGGAACACTGAAGCTTTCTTT.